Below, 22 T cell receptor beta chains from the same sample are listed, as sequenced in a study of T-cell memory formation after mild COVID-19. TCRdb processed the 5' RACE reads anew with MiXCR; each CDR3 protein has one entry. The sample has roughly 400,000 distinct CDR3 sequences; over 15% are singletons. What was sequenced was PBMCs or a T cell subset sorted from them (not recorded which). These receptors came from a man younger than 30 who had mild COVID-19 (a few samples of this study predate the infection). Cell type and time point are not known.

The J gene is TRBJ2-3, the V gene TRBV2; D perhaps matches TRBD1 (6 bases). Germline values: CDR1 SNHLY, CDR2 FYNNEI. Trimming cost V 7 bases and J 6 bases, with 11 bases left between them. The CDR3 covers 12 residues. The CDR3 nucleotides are TGTGCCAGCAACACAGGGTCGGATACGCAGTATTTT. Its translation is CASNTGSDTQYF.

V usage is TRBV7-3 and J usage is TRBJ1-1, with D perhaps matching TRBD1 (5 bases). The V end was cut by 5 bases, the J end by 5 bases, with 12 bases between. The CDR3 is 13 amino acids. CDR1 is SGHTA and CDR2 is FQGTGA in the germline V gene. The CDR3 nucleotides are TGTGCCAGCAGCGCTCCCGGGGCTACTGAAGCTTTCTTT. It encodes CASSAPGATEAFF.

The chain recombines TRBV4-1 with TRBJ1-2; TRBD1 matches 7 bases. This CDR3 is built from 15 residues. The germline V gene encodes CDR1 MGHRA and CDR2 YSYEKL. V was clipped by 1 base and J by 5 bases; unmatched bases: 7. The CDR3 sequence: CASSQVPGQIYGYTF. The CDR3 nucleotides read TGCGCCAGCAGCCAAGTTCCGGGACAGATATATGGCTACACCTTC.

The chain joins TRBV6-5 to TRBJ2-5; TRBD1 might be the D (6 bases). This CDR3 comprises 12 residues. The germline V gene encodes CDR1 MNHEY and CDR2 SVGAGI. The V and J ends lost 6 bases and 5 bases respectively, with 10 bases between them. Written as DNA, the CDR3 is TGTGCCAGCAGCGGACAGTGGGAGACCCAGTACTTC. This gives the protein CASSGQWETQYF.

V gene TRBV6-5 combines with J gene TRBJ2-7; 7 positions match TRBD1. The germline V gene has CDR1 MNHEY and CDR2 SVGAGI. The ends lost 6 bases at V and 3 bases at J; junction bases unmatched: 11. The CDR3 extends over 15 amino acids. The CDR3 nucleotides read TGTGCCAGCAGCACCACCGGGACAGCTAACTACGAGCAGTACTTC. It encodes CASSTTGTANYEQYF.

In nucleotides, the CDR3 is TGTGCCAGAACAGGGCCGAACACCGGGGAGCTGTTTTTT. This encodes CARTGPNTGELFF. This chain links TRBV7-9 with TRBJ2-2, with D perhaps TRBD1 (6 bases). The V and J ends lost 9 bases and 0 bases respectively, with 8 bases between them. Germline CDR1 is SEHNR and CDR2 is FQNEAQ (reference sequence). The length of the CDR3 is 13 residues.

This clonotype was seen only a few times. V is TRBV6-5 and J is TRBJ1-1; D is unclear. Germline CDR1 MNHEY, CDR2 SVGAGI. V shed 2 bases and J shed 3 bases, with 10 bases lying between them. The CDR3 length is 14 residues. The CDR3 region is CASSYQARDTEAFF. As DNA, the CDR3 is TGTGCCAGCAGTTACCAGGCAAGGGACACTGAAGCTTTCTTT.

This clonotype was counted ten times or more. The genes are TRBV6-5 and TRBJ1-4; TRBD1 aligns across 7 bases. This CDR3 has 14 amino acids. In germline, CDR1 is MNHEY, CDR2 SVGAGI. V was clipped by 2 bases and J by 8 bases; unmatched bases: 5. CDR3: CASSYGQGGEKLFF. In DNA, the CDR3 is TGTGCCAGCAGTTACGGGCAGGGGGGCGAAAAACTGTTTTTT.

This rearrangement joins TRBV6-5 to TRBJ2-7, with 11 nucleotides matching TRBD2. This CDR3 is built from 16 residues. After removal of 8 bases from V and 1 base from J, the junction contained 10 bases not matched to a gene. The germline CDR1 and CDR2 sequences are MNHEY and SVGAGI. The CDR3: CASGTNLAGGSYEQYF. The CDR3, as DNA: TGTGCCAGCGGGACCAATCTAGCGGGGGGATCCTACGAGCAGTACTTC.

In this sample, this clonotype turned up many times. This CDR3 reads CASSSPSSYEQYV. The CDR3 coding sequence is TGTGCCAGCAGTTCCCCGAGCTCCTACGAGCAGTACGTC. The chain joins TRBV25-1 to TRBJ2-7; D unresolved. Trimming removed 5 bases from V and 0 bases from J, with 8 bases in between. Germline V CDR1 and CDR2: MGHDK, SYGVNS. The CDR3 totals 13 residues.

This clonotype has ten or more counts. CDR3 in amino acids: CSATLRGGRETQYF. CDR3 coding DNA: TGCAGTGCTACCCTCCGGGGGGGCAGGGAGACCCAGTACTTC. The V call is TRBV20-1, the J call TRBJ2-5; 8 bases line up with TRBD2. Germline lookup yields CDR1 DFQATT and CDR2 SNEGSKA (reference sequence). This CDR3 has 14 residues. With 4 bases clipped from V and 5 bases from J, the junction kept 9 bases outside the gene matches.

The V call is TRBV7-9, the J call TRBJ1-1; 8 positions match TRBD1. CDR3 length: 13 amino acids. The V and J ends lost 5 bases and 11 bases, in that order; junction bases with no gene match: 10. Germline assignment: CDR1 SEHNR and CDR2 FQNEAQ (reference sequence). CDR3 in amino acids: CASSPRTGKAAFF. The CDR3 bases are TGTGCCAGCAGCCCGCGGACAGGGAAGGCGGCTTTCTTT.

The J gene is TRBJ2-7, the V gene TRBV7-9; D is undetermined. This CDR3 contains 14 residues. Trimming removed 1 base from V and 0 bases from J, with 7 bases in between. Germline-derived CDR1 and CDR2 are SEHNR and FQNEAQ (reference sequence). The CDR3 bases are TGTGCCAGCAGCTTAGAGGTAGCCTCCTACGAGCAGTACTTC. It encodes CASSLEVASYEQYF.

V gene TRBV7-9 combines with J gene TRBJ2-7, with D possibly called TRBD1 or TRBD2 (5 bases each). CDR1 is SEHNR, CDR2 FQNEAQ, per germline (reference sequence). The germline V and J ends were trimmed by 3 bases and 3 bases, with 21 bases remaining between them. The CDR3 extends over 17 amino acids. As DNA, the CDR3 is TGTGCCAGCAGCTTCTCCGGGACCCACGAGGGCCTCTACGAGCAGTACGTC. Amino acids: CASSFSGTHEGLYEQYV.

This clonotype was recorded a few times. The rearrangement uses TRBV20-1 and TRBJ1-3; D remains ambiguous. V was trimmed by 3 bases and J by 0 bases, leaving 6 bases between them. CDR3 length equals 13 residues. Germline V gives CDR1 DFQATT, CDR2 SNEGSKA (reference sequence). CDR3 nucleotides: TGCAGTGCTAGGGGAGACTCTGGAAACACCATATATTTT. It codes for CSARGDSGNTIYF.

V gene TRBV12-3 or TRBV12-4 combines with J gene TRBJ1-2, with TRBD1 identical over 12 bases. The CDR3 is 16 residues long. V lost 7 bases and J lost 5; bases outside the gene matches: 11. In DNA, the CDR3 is TGTGCCAGCATACCTCTTGGGACAGGGGGCATGTATGGCTACACCTTC. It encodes CASIPLGTGGMYGYTF.

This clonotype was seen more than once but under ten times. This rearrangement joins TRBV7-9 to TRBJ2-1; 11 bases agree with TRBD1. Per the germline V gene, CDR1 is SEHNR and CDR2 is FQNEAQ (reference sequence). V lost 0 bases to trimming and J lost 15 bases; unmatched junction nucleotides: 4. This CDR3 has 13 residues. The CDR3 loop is CASSLAGQGVWFF. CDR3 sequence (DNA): TGTGCCAGCAGCTTAGCGGGACAGGGGGTCTGGTTCTTC.

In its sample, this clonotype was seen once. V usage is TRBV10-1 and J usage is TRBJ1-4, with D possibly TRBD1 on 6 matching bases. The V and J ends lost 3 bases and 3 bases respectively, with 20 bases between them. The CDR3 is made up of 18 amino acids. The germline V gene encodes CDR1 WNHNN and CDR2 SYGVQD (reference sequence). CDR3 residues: CASSEVGQNELANEKLFF. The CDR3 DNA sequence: TGCGCCAGCAGTGAAGTCGGACAGAATGAATTGGCTAATGAAAAACTGTTTTTT.

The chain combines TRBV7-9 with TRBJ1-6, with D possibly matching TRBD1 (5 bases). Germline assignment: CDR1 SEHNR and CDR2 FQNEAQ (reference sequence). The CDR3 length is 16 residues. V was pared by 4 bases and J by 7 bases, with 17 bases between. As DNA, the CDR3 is TGTGCCAGCAGCTCGACTGGACGGGGGACGAATTCACCCCTCCACTTT. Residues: CASSSTGRGTNSPLHF. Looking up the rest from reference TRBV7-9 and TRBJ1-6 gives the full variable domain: DTGVSQNPRHKITKRGQNVTFRCDPISEHNRLYWYRQTLGQGPEFLTYFQNEAQLEKSRLLSDRFSAERPKGSFSTLEIQRTEQGDSAMYLCASSSTGRGTNSPLHFGNGTRLTVT.

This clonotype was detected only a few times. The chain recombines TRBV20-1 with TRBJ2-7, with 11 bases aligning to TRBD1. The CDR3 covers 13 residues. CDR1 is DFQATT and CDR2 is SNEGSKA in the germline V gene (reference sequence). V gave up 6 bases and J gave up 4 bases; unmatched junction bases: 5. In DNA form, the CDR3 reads TGCAGTGCCACCGGGACAGGGGGATACGAGCAGTACGTC. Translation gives CSATGTGGYEQYV.

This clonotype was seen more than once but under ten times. In nucleotides, the CDR3 is TGTGCCAGCGGGGACTGGGGGGGCACCGGGGAGCTGTTTTTT. As protein: CASGDWGGTGELFF. This chain joins TRBV12-3 or TRBV12-4 and TRBJ2-2; 7 positions agree with TRBD2. The CDR3 runs to 14 residues. The V segment lost 8 bases and the J segment 4 bases; nucleotides outside the gene matches: 7.

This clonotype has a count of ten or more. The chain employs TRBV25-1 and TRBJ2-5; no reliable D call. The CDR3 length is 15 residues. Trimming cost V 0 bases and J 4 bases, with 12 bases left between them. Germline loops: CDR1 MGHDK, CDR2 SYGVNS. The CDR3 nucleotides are TGTGCCAGCAGTGAATACGACTTGGTGGGAGAGACCCAGTACTTC. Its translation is CASSEYDLVGETQYF.